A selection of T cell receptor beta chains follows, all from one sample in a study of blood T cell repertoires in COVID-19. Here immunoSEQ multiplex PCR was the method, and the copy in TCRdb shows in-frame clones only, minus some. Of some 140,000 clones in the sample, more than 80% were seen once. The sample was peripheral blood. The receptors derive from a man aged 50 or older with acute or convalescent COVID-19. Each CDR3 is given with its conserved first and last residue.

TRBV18 CASSPPEGVSTDTQYF
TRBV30 CAWSVGRNLNTEAFF
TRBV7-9 CASSDAGTAFSGNTIYF
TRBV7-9 CASSLGQGYNEQFF
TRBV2 CASRRDSTDTQYF
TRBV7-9 CASSFFARDYGYTF
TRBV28 CAGGRWTEAFF
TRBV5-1 CASSPREAPGTF
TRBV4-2 CASSQGSSNQPQHF
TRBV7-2 CASSLLAGEYNEQFF
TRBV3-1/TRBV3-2 CASSLTSTGELFF
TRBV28 CASSFSDYGYTF
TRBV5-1 CASSQDFYNEQFF
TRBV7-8 CASSLYSGANVLTF
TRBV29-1 CSASAGTSRVEQFF
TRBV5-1 CASSLGPSDNSYEQYF
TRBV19 CASSISSRGVYEQYF
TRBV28 CASTPTGWVGEQYF
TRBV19 CASTPGQGNQPQHF
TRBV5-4 CASSFKTGYNEQFF
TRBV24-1 CATSDPTSGRGGQEQFF
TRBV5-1 CASTSGGFQETQYF
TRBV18 CASSLRGVAEAFF
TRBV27 CASSLGTGNEQFF
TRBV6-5 CASRDRDTGELFF
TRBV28 CASILRGSGNTIYF
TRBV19 CASSISGANNEKLFF
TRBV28 CASSLPGAADTQYF
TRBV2 CATRQGPDTQYF
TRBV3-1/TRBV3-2 CASSRTASSYEQYF
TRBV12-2 CASRLKGADQPQHF
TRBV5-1 CASSLGSGEQFF
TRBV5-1 CASSLVGTETYNEQFF
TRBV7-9 CASSRTGSSGNTIYF
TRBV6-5 CASSYSSGSNEQFF
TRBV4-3 CASSQSSWTGADGYTF
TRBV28 CASSPRRTALHF
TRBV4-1 CASSQSSGDAYEETQYF
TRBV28 CAARGSSNQPQHF
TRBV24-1 CATSTGSPETQYF
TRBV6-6 CATGNTEAFF
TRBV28 CASTTGGASTGELFF
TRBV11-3 CASSLQGRTDTQYF
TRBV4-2 CASSQEGGTQYGYTF